This TCR beta chain was recovered during a study of blood T cell repertoires in COVID-19. Study overall: The origin of the acute and convalescent COVID-19 samples was the United States, Italy and Spain.

The CDR3 length is 13 residues. Germline lookup yields CDR1 SGHDT and CDR2 YYEEEE. The V gene lost 6 bases and the J gene lost 8 bases, with 17 bases spanning the gap. Some clones are missing from TCRdb's copy, which holds only in-frame ones; the method was immunoSEQ multiplex PCR. Of more than 150,000 clones in the sample, around 84% were seen once. This TCR derives from a woman between 50 and 59 years old with acute or convalescent COVID-19. Sequences were obtained from peripheral blood. V gene TRBV5-6 combines with J gene TRBJ1-1; D is ambiguous. CDR3 loop: CASTVPSGKEAFF. The CDR3 coding sequence is TGTGCCAGCACCGTACCCTCGGGGAAGGAAGCTTTCTTT. Based on the CDR3 plus reference TRBV5-6 and TRBJ1-1, the full variable domain is DAGVTQSPTHLIKTRGQQVTLRCSPKSGHDTVSWYQQALGQGPQFIFQYYEEEERQRGNFPDRFSGHQFPNYSSELNVNALLLGDSALYLCASTVPSGKEAFFGQGTRLTVV.